The 29 T cell receptor beta chains below all came from one sample that was sequenced in a study of blood T cell repertoires in COVID-19. Some clones are missing from TCRdb's copy, which holds only in-frame ones; the method was immunoSEQ multiplex PCR. The sample yields some 72,000 clones, around nine tenths seen once. The material sequenced was peripheral blood. The source of these receptors is a man aged 50 to 59 with active COVID-19.

V is TRBV9 and J is TRBJ1-5, with D tentatively TRBD1 (6 bases). CDR1 and CDR2 from the germline V gene are SGDLS and YYNGEE. V lost 1 base and J 5 bases, leaving 7 bases between the germline ends. The CDR3 contains 13 residues. The CDR3 reads CASSVSGDQPQHF. The CDR3 DNA reads as TGTGCCAGCAGCGTATCAGGGGATCAGCCCCAGCATTTT.

The V call is TRBV18, the J call TRBJ2-2; TRBD2 agrees at 12 bases. Germline trimming cut 6 bases from V and 0 bases from J; bases unmatched to any gene: 5. CDR3 length equals 17 residues. Germline V gene data show CDR1 as KGHSH and CDR2 as LQKENI. In DNA, the CDR3 is TGTGCCAGCTCCTCCGGGACTAGCGGGCCGAACACCGGGGAGCTGTTTTTT. This encodes CASSSGTSGPNTGELFF.

In regard to this clone: The same CDR3 can be traced to other DNA sequences in this sample. This chain links TRBV5-1 with TRBJ2-1; 14 bases are shared with TRBD2. Germline CDR1 is SGHRS and CDR2 is YFSETQ. The CDR3 is 15 residues long. The ends lost 2 bases at V and 8 bases at J; junction bases unmatched: 3. CDR3 sequence (DNA): TGCGCCAGCAGCTTAGGGACTAGCGGGAGAGATGAGCAGTTCTTC. This codes for CASSLGTSGRDEQFF.

The gene calls are TRBV28 and TRBJ1-4; TRBD1 might be the D (6 bases). The germline V gene encodes CDR1 MDHEN and CDR2 SYDVKM. CDR3 length equals 15 residues. The germline V and J ends were trimmed by 7 bases and 5 bases, with 17 bases remaining between them. Here the CDR3 reads CASTTADRLNEKLFF. DNA for the CDR3: TGTGCCAGCACCACGGCCGACAGGTTAAATGAAAAACTGTTTTTT.

The CDR3 here is CASSPRGLPERGTDTQYF. Here the CDR3 DNA reads TGTGCCAGCAGCCCCAGGGGACTACCGGAGCGGGGCACAGATACGCAGTATTTT. The V and J genes are TRBV7-6 and TRBJ2-3; tentative D call: TRBD2 (7 bases). V lost 5 bases, J lost 1 base, and 22 bases lay in between. CDR3 length: 18 amino acids. Germline V gene lookup returns CDR1 SGHVS and CDR2 FNYEAQ.

The CDR3 loop is CASSLGRDWGTDTQYF. CDR3 bases: TGTGCCAGCAGCTTGGGGAGGGATTGGGGCACAGATACGCAGTATTTT. The chain uses TRBV11-3 and TRBJ2-3, with 7 bases matching TRBD2. The germline CDR1 and CDR2 sequences are SGHNT and YENEEA. V was pared by 3 bases and J by 1 base, with 7 bases of the junction left unmatched. The CDR3 contains 16 residues.

The chain couples TRBV28 to TRBJ2-7; D possibly corresponds to TRBD2 (6 bases). The CDR3 is made up of 12 amino acids. The ends were cut back, 5 bases at V and 5 bases at J, with 10 bases in the middle. CDR1 and CDR2 from the germline V gene are MDHEN and SYDVKM. The DNA for the CDR3 is TGTGCCAGCAGTCCTCGGACTAACGAGCAGTACTTC. It specifies CASSPRTNEQYF.

This chain joins TRBV30 and TRBJ2-7, with D possibly TRBD2 on 5 matching bases. The CDR3 length is 9 residues. V lost 7 bases to trimming and J lost 7 bases, with 8 bases between them. Germline assignment: CDR1 GTSNPN and CDR2 SVGIG (reference sequence). CDR3 sequence: CALGLEQYF. Here the CDR3 DNA reads TGTGCCTTAGGACTGGAGCAGTACTTC.

The chain links TRBV6-5 to TRBJ2-1; 10 bases map to TRBD2. Per the germline V gene, CDR1 is MNHEY and CDR2 is SVGAGI. V shed 6 bases and J 5 bases; nucleotides not matched to a gene: 7. The CDR3 spans 15 residues. The CDR3: CASRDLAGANNEQFF. For the CDR3, the DNA is TGTGCCAGCAGGGATCTAGCGGGAGCCAACAATGAGCAGTTCTTC.

This clone showed up just a few times. The chain combines TRBV28 with TRBJ1-5; weak D call: TRBD1 (5 bases). Per the germline V gene, CDR1 is MDHEN and CDR2 is SYDVKM. Between the trimmed V and J ends, which lost 7 bases and 10 bases, there was a span of 17 bases. The CDR3 has 13 residues. The chain's CDR3 is CASKKGVSNPQHF. CDR3 in DNA: TGTGCCAGCAAAAAAGGGGTCTCGAATCCCCAGCATTTT.

V gene TRBV3-1 (or the pseudogene TRBV3-2) combines with J gene TRBJ1-1; D might be TRBD1 (5 bases). V was clipped by 3 bases and J by 2 bases, with 7 bases between them. This CDR3 is built from 13 residues. Germline CDR1 LGHDT, CDR2 YNNKEL (reference sequence). CDR3 loop: CASSQGGNTEAFF. The CDR3 nucleotides are TGTGCCAGCAGCCAGGGGGGAAACACTGAAGCTTTCTTT.

The V and J genes are TRBV19 and TRBJ1-5, with a weak D call TRBD1 (5 bases). Per germline, CDR1 LNHDA and CDR2 SQIVND (reference sequence). The CDR3 sequence is 16 residues long. V was pared by 3 bases and J by 2 bases, with 14 bases between. The CDR3 is CASSIGSGARNQPQHF. In DNA form, the CDR3 reads TGTGCCAGTAGTATTGGTAGCGGGGCACGCAATCAGCCCCAGCATTTT.

This sequence joins TRBV13 and TRBJ1-3, with 8 bases aligning to TRBD1. This CDR3 comprises 15 residues. The J segment lost 10 bases and the V segment lost 6 bases, leaving 14 bases of the junction unmatched. The germline gives CDR1 PRHDT, CDR2 FYEKMQ (reference sequence). CDR3 nucleotides: TGTGCCAGCAGGAACAGGGGGGATGTCACAAAGACCATATATTTT. Its protein is CASRNRGDVTKTIYF.

The rearrangement uses TRBV25-1 and TRBJ2-5, with 9 positions matching TRBD2. After removal of 5 bases from V and 2 bases from J, the junction contained 9 bases not matched to a gene. The CDR3 spans 16 residues. Germline CDR1 is MGHDK and CDR2 is SYGVNS. The CDR3 reads CASSRLAGSRQETQYF. CDR3 bases: TGTGCCAGCAGTAGGCTAGCGGGGAGTAGACAAGAGACCCAGTACTTC.

On this clone itself: At one of its ends the junction is not consistent with the germline gene, which may arise from a read error. The CDR3 nucleotides read TGCGATCCCCCGGGACAGCGGGCAGAGCAGTACTTC. The encoded protein is CDPPGQRAEQYF. This rearrangement joins TRBV30 to TRBJ2-7; possibly TRBD1 for D (7 bases). The CDR3 spans 12 residues. Germline loops: CDR1 GTSNPN, CDR2 SVGIG (reference sequence).

This sequence joins TRBV7-9 and TRBJ1-1, with 7 bases aligning to TRBD1. Germline V lookup: CDR1 SEHNR, CDR2 FQNEAQ (reference sequence). The CDR3 sequence is 14 residues long. Trimming at V came to 2 bases and at J to 3 bases, leaving 3 bases not matched to a gene. The CDR3 reads CASSLQGGHTEAFF. The CDR3 region has the DNA TGTGCCAGCAGCTTACAGGGGGGCCACACTGAAGCTTTCTTT.

This clone was found a few times. The genes are TRBV2 and TRBJ2-1; tentative D call: TRBD2 (5 bases). Germline V gives CDR1 SNHLY, CDR2 FYNNEI. The CDR3 length is 17 residues. V shed 4 bases and J shed 4 bases, with 20 bases lying between them. DNA for the CDR3: TGTGCCAGCAGTGGCCTCGGAGGAGAGATGGGTTACAATGAGCAGTTCTTC. This encodes CASSGLGGEMGYNEQFF.

V usage is TRBV15 and J usage is TRBJ2-6; D ambiguous. The V gene's germline CDR1 is LNHNV and CDR2 YYDKDF (reference sequence). Trimming removed 0 bases at V and 4 bases at J, with 10 bases between. The CDR3 has 16 amino acids. Here the CDR3 reads CATSRDLVLGANVLTF. The DNA of the CDR3 is TGTGCCACCAGCAGAGATCTGGTACTGGGGGCCAACGTCCTGACTTTC.

V usage is TRBV28 and J usage is TRBJ1-4, with D possibly matching TRBD1 (5 bases). The CDR3 consists of 13 residues. CDR1 is MDHEN, CDR2 SYDVKM, per germline. Trimming took off 3 bases at V and 10 bases at J, with 12 bases between the two ends. CDR3 sequence reads: CASSFPGIGKLFF. DNA for the CDR3: TGTGCCAGCAGTTTTCCAGGGATCGGAAAACTGTTTTTT.

V is TRBV5-1 and J is TRBJ2-5, with D possibly matching TRBD1 (7 bases). Germline lookup yields CDR1 SGHRS and CDR2 YFSETQ. The CDR3 is 14 amino acids. V lost 4 bases and J lost 1, with 11 bases in between. Written as DNA, the CDR3 is TGCGCCAGCAGCGCGGGACAGCCCCAAGAGACCCAGTACTTC. This encodes CASSAGQPQETQYF.

The chain uses TRBV7-3 and TRBJ2-3; 8 nucleotides align to TRBD2. V was clipped by 6 bases and J by 9 bases; unmatched bases: 5. The germline V gene has CDR1 SGHTA and CDR2 FQGTGA. CDR3 length: 12 residues. The CDR3: CASRGAGETQYF. The CDR3 DNA is TGTGCCAGCAGGGGAGCGGGAGAAACGCAGTATTTT.

The chain couples TRBV14 to TRBJ1-5; a possible D gene is TRBD1 (6 bases). Trimming cost V 4 bases and J 3 bases, with 22 bases left between them. The CDR3 has 18 residues. Germline values: CDR1 SGHDN, CDR2 FVKESK. The CDR3 DNA is TGTGCCAGCAGCCCGAGACGCGACAGGTACAGTCCCAATCAGCCCCAGCATTTT. Translation: CASSPRRDRYSPNQPQHF.

The chain links TRBV18 to TRBJ1-3, with D maybe TRBD1 (5 bases). Germline V gene data show CDR1 as KGHSH and CDR2 as LQKENI. Trimming stripped 2 bases from V and 2 bases from J, with 13 bases between. This CDR3 spans 16 amino acids. The CDR3 region is CASSPFNQGTGNTIYF. In nucleotides, the CDR3 is TGTGCCAGCTCACCATTCAACCAGGGCACTGGAAACACCATATATTTT.

This chain connects TRBV4-2 to TRBJ1-1; D gene uncertain. From germline, CDR1 is LGHNA and CDR2 YNFKEQ. The V and J ends lost 0 bases and 0 bases respectively, with 11 bases between them. The CDR3 spans 16 residues. The CDR3 protein is CASSQDVPVMNTEAFF. CDR3 DNA: TGTGCCAGCAGCCAAGATGTGCCGGTCATGAACACTGAAGCTTTCTTT.

DNA for the CDR3: TGTGCCAGCAGCGGAGGAAACGAGCAGTACTTC. This sequence encodes CASSGGNEQYF. The J gene is TRBJ2-7, the V gene TRBV9; D uncertain. This CDR3 is built from 11 residues. The germline V gene has CDR1 SGDLS and CDR2 YYNGEE. The V end lost 3 bases, the J end lost 5 bases, and 6 bases lay between the germline ends.

The chain couples TRBV7-9 to TRBJ2-5, with 10 positions matching TRBD1. V shed 5 bases and J 4 bases; nucleotides not matched to a gene: 7. Germline loops: CDR1 SEHNR, CDR2 FQNEAQ (reference sequence). The CDR3 contains 15 residues. The CDR3 spells CASSPRTGGGETQYF. CDR3 DNA: TGTGCCAGCAGCCCGCGGACAGGGGGGGGAGAGACCCAGTACTTC.

The CDR3 DNA reads as TGTGCCAGCAGCTTAGATCCAGGTTCCTACGAGCAGTACTTC. Its protein product is CASSLDPGSYEQYF. This chain connects TRBV11-2 to TRBJ2-7; D uncertain. The V end lost 0 bases, the J end lost 1 base, and 7 bases lay between the germline ends. Germline V gives CDR1 SGHAT, CDR2 FQNNGV. The CDR3 spans 14 residues.

V gene TRBV2 combines with J gene TRBJ2-1; D unresolved. The germline CDR1 and CDR2 sequences are SNHLY and FYNNEI. The CDR3 has 15 amino acids. Trimming pared 0 bases from V and 6 bases from J, leaving 12 bases between. The CDR3 loop reads CASSEALGNRNEQFF. The CDR3 DNA reads TGTGCCAGCAGTGAAGCGCTTGGCAACCGCAATGAGCAGTTCTTC.

The genes are TRBV9 and TRBJ2-7, with 12 bases fitting TRBD1. Germline V gene data show CDR1 as SGDLS and CDR2 as YYNGEE. The CDR3 consists of 15 residues. J lost 2 bases, V lost 3 bases, and 3 bases had no gene match. Written as DNA, the CDR3 is TGTGCCAGCAGCGCCGGGACAGGGGGCCCCTACGAGCAGTACTTC. Protein product: CASSAGTGGPYEQYF.